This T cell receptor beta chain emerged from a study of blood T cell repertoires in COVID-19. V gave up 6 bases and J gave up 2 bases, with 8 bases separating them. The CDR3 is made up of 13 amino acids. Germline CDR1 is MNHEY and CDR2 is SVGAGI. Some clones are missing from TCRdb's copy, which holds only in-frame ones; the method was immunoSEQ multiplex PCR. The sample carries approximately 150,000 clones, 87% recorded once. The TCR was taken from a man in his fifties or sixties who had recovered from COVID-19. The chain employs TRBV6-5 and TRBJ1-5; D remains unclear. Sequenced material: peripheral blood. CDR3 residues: CASRLAGNQPQHF. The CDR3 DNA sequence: TGTGCCAGCAGGTTGGCAGGCAATCAGCCCCAGCATTTT.